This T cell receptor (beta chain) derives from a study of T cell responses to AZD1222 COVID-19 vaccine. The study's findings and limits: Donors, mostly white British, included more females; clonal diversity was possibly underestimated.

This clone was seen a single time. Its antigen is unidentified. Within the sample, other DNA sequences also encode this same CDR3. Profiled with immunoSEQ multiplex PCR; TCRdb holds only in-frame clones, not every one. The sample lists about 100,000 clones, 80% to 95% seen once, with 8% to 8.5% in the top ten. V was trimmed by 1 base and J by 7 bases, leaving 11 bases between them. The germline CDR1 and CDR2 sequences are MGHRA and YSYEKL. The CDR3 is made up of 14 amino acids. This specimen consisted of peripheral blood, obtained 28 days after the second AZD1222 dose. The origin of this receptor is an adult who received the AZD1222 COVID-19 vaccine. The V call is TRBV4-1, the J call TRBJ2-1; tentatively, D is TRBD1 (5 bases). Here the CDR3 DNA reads TGCGCCAGCAGCCAAGTGGGGCCCGGAAATGAGCAGTTCTTC. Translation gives CASSQVGPGNEQFF.